The clone carrying this T cell receptor (beta chain) was counted a few times. The library targeted TCRbeta and was prepared with unique molecular identifiers. A single record per CDR3 protein comes from TCRdb applying MiXCR to the PCR reads. The repertoire holds over 200,000 distinct CDR3 sequences, with approximately 10% as singletons. Germline V gives CDR1 SQVTM, CDR2 ANQGSEA. V lost 6 bases to trimming and J lost 5 bases; unmatched junction nucleotides: 4. There are 11 residues in the CDR3. This sample was included in a study of T-cell reconstitution after alpha-beta-depleted transplantation in children.

This sequence was found in a human donor who donated a stem cell graft to a child with acute lymphoblastic leukemia. The source was PBMCs from the stem cell graft donor, collected from the stem cell graft. The chain carries TRBV29-1 and TRBJ2-7; 7 bases agree with TRBD1. The CDR3 sequence: CSVPTGDEQYF. The CDR3 DNA sequence: TGCAGCGTCCCAACAGGGGACGAGCAGTACTTC.